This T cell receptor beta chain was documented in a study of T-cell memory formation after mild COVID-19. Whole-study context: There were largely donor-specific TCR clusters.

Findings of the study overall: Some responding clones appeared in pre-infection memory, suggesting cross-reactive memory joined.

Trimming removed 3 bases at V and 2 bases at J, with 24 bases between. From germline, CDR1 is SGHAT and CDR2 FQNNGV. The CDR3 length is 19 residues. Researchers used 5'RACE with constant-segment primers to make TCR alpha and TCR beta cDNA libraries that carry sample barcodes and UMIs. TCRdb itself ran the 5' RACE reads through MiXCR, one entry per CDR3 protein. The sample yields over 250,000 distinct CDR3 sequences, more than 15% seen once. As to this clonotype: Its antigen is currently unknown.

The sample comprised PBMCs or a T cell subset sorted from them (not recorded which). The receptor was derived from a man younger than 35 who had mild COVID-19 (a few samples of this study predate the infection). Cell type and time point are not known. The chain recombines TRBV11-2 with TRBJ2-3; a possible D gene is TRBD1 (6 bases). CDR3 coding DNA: TGTGCCAGCAGCTTCCCCGAGCAAGGGGGTCGCGCATACACAGATACGCAGTATTTT. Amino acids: CASSFPEQGGRAYTDTQYF.